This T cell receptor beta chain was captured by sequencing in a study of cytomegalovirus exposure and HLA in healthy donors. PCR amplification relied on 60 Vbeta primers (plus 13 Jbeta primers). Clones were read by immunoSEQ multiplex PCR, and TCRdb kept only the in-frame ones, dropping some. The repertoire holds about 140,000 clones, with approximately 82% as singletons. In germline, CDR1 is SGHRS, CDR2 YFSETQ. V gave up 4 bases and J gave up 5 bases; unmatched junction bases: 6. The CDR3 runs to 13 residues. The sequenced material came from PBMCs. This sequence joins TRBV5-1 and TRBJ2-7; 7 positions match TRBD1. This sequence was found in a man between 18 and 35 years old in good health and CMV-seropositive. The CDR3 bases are TGCGCCAGCAGCATCCCCGACAGGGACGAGCAGTACTTC. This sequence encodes CASSIPDRDEQYF.